This entry describes one T cell receptor beta chain. The data are from a study of blood T cell repertoires in COVID-19. About the research overall: PBMCs, B-cell-depleted T cells, or T cells provided the cDNA or gDNA that made up the material.

In the study's own analysis: Nucleated cell number was recorded as an estimate derived from reference gene primer amplification. Repertoires were generated with immunoSEQ multiplex PCR, while TCRdb's copy carries only in-frame clones and drops some. D and trimming come from the DNA, and the V and J calls and clone size come from that table. This repertoire shows approximately 98,000 clones, under 85% found once; its top ten account for approximately 4.1%. The CDR3 is made up of 15 amino acids. V was clipped by 4 bases and J by 1 base; unmatched bases: 4. The germline CDR1 and CDR2 sequences are MNHEY and SVGAGI.

The TCR originated in a woman aged 70-85 years with acute or convalescent COVID-19. The chain employs TRBV6-5 and TRBJ1-5; 7 bases are a match to TRBD1. The sequenced material came from peripheral blood. The CDR3 coding sequence is TGTGCCAGCAGTTCCAAGGGGGCGAGCAATCAGCCCCAGCATTTT. Amino acid sequence: CASSSKGASNQPQHF.